This T cell receptor (beta chain) was sequenced during a study of tumor-infiltrating lymphocytes in primary liver carcinoma. Overall study results and limits: Tumor tissue displayed a significantly greater top-250-clone fraction than blood (p = 0.039).

CDR3 length equals 13 residues. The V end was cut by 7 bases, the J end by 4 bases, with 13 bases between. TCR beta cDNA was made from 400 to 500 ng total RNA with a constant-region primer. ARM-PCR, slightly modified, supplied the TCR beta libraries through three nested multiplex PCR rounds. Two initial PCR rounds of around 10 cycles each paired TRBV1-TRBV30 forward primers with a C-beta reverse primer. MiXCR, run by TCRdb on the multiplex PCR reads, gives a single entry per CDR3 protein. The data hold around 54,000 distinct CDR3 sequences, with about three quarters observed a single time. Unsorted bulk tissue of roughly 18-31 mg yielded co-extracted RNA and DNA. The patients carried chronic HBV infection and had received no treatment. As concerns this clonotype: Antigen unknown.

Sequencing used liver tumor tissue from sampling region 2. The subset: tumor region T2, inferior pole. The chain recombines TRBV12-3 or TRBV12-4 with TRBJ1-2, with D unresolved. The clonotype was recovered from a man aged 40-55 years with primary liver carcinoma and hepatitis B virus infection. The CDR3 region is CASTLSDGYGYTF. CDR3 in DNA: TGTGCCAGCACTCTCTCGGACGGCTATGGCTACACCTTC.